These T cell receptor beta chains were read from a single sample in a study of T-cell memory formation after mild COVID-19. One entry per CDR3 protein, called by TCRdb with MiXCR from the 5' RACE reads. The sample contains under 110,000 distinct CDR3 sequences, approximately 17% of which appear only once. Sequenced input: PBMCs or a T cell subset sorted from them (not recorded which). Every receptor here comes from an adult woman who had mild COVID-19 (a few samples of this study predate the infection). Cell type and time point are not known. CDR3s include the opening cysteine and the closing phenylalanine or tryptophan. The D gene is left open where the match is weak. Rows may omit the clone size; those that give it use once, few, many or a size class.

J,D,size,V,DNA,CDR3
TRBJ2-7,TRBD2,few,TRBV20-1,TGCAGTGCTAGAGGGTCTAGCGGGATGGGCGAGCAGTACTTC,CSARGSSGMGEQYF
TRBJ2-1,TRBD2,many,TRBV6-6,TGTGCCACTATACGGGGGGGGCTAAGCTACAATGAGCAGTTCTTC,CATIRGGLSYNEQFF
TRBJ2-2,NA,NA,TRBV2,TGTGCCAGCAGTGAAGACCCCTACACCGGGGAGCTGTTTTTT,CASSEDPYTGELFF
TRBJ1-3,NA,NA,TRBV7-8,TGTGCCAGCAGCTCGACAGGAAACACCATATATTTT,CASSSTGNTIYF
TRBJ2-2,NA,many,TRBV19,TGTGCCAGTACCATCTTCGGAGGCAGCACCGGGGAGCTGTTTTTT,CASTIFGGSTGELFF
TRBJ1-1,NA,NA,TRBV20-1,TGCAGTGCCCGGGGTCTGGTGAACACTGAAGCTTTCTTT,CSARGLVNTEAFF
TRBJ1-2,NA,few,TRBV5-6,TGTGCCAGCAGCTTACAGGGCTATGGCTACACCTTC,CASSLQGYGYTF
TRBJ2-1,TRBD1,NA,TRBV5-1,TGCGCCAGCAGCACCTCGGACAGGAGCTCCTACAATGAGCAGTTCTTC,CASSTSDRSSYNEQFF
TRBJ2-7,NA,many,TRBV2,TGTGCCAGCAGTATTGTGGTGGCCTACGAGCAGTACTTC,CASSIVVAYEQYF
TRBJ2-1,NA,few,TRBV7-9,TGTGCCAGCAGCGGTGGGAATGAGCAGTTCTTC,CASSGGNEQFF
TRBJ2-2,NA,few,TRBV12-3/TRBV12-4,TGTGCCAGCAGTTTGGAGTCGAGCGGTTACACCGGGGAGCTGTTTTTT,CASSLESSGYTGELFF
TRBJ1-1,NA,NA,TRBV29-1,TGCAGCGTCGCGACAGGAATGAACACTGAAGCTTTCTTT,CSVATGMNTEAFF
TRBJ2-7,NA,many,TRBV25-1,TGTGCCAGCAGTCCTCGGGACAACTACGAGCAGTACTTC,CASSPRDNYEQYF
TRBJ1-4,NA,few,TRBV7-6,TGTGCCAGCAGCTTAGCTGCCCGGGGGGCAGGTGAAAAACTGTTTTTT,CASSLAARGAGEKLFF
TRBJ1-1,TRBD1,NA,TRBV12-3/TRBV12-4,TGTGCCAGCAGTCTGACAGGGGGCCGGGGCACTGAAGCTTTCTTT,CASSLTGGRGTEAFF
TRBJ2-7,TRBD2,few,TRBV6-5,TGTGCCAGCAGTACCTCAGCGGGAGGGCCCTACGAGCAGTACTTC,CASSTSAGGPYEQYF
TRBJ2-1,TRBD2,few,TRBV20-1,TGCAGTGCTAGCCTCGGACTAGGGGTCTACAATGAGCAGTTCTTC,CSASLGLGVYNEQFF
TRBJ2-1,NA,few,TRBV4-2,TGTGCCAGCAGCCATGTACCCGGGACGCTCGTCCATGAGCAGTTCTTC,CASSHVPGTLVHEQFF
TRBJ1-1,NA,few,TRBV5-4,TGTGCCAGCAGCTTGGAGGGGGGTATAAACACTGAAGCTTTCTTT,CASSLEGGINTEAFF
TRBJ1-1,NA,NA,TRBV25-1,TGTTCCAGCAGTGTGACGACAATGAACACTGAAGCTTTCTTT,CSSSVTTMNTEAFF
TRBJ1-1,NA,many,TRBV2,TGTGCCAGCAGTGCCCTCAGCGGGTGGGCTGAAGCTTTCTTT,CASSALSGWAEAFF
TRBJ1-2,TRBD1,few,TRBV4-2,TGTGCCAGCAGCCACGGACAGGGGAACTATGGCTACACCTTC,CASSHGQGNYGYTF
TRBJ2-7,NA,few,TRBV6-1,TGTGCCAGCAGTGACTACGAGCAGTACTTC,CASSDYEQYF
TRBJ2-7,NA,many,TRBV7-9,TGTGCCAGCAGCTCCGGCCCGGACAGGGAGGGGGAGCAGTACTTC,CASSSGPDREGEQYF
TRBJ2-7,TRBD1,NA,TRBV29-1,TGCAGCGTTGGAGGGACAGGGGGGTTCTACGAGCAGTACTTC,CSVGGTGGFYEQYF
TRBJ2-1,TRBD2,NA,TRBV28,TGTGCCAGCAGTTTTATAGCGGGAGGGCCCTCGGATGAGCAGTTCTTC,CASSFIAGGPSDEQFF
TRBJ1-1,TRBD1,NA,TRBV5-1,TGCGCCAGCAGCTTACAGGGGGCAAGAACTGAAGCTTTCTTT,CASSLQGARTEAFF
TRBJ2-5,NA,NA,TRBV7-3,TGTGCCAGCAGCTTAGCAGGGAAAGAGACCCAGTACTTC,CASSLAGKETQYF
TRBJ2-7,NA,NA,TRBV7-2,TGTGCCAGCAGCTTAGAGATCGGGACCATGTTCTCCGAGCAGTACTTC,CASSLEIGTMFSEQYF
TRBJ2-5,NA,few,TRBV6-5,TGTGCCAGCAGTTACTCGGTCCCGATAGACCAAGAGACCCAGTACTTC,CASSYSVPIDQETQYF
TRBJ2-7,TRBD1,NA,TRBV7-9,TGTGCCAGCAGCACATTACCCGGGACAGGGGGCGAGCAGTACTTC,CASSTLPGTGGEQYF
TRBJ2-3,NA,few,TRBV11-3,TGTGCCAGCAGCTTAGATCGCCGGGGGCAGTATTTT,CASSLDRRGQYF
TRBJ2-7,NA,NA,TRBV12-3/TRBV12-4,TGTGCCAGCAGCACCACAGAGACTTATTTGGGCGAGCAGTACTTC,CASSTTETYLGEQYF
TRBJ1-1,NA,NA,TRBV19,TGTGCCAGTCGCTGGGGGGGGAACACTGAAGCTTTCTTT,CASRWGGNTEAFF
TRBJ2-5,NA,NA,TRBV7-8,TGTGCCAGCAGCTGGGGGAGCGGACAAGAGACCCAGTACTTC,CASSWGSGQETQYF
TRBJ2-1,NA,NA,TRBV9,TGTGCCAGCAGCGTCGCTAATGAGCAGTTCTTC,CASSVANEQFF
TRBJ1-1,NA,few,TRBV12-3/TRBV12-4,TGTGCCAGCACTCCCAGTGGGGGGAACACTGAAGCTTTCTTT,CASTPSGGNTEAFF
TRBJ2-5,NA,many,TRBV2,TGTGCCAGCAGTGTCGCCATTTCCGAGACCCAGTACTTC,CASSVAISETQYF
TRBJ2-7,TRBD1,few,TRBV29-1,TGCAGCGTTGTAGTCAGGACAGGGTCCTACGAGCAGTACTTC,CSVVVRTGSYEQYF
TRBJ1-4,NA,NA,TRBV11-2,TGTGCCAGCAGCTCCCTTAGCGGTCGGCCTAATGAAAAACTGTTTTTT,CASSSLSGRPNEKLFF
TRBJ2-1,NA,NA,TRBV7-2,TGTGCCAGCAGAACGGACCCGAGCTCCTACAATGAGCAGTTCTTC,CASRTDPSSYNEQFF
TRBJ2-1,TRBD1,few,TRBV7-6,TGTGCCAGCAGCCAAGCTAGGACAGGGGGGGACAATGAGCAGTTCTTC,CASSQARTGGDNEQFF
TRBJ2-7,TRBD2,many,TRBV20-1,TGCAGTGCTGCCGGGACTAGCGGGGGGGCCGAGTCCTACGAGCAGTACTTC,CSAAGTSGGAESYEQYF
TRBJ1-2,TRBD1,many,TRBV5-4,TGTGCCAGCAGCTTGGACAGGGGCGGTGGCTACACCTTC,CASSLDRGGGYTF
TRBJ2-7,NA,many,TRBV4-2,TGTGCCAGCAGCCAAACCTTCGGGATTAACTCCTACGAGCAGTACTTC,CASSQTFGINSYEQYF
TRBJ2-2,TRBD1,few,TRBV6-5,TGTGCCAGCTCCCGTCCGGGACAGGGTGCGACCGGGGAGCTGTTTTTT,CASSRPGQGATGELFF
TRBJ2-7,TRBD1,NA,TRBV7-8,TGTGCCAGCAGTCCGGACAGGGGATTATCCTACGAGCAGTACTTC,CASSPDRGLSYEQYF
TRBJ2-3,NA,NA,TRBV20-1,TGCAGTGCCAATCCCGCAGGATCCACAGATACGCAGTATTTT,CSANPAGSTDTQYF
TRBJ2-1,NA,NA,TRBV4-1,TGCGCCAGCAGCCAATCGCAGGGTAACTACAATGAGCAGTTCTTC,CASSQSQGNYNEQFF